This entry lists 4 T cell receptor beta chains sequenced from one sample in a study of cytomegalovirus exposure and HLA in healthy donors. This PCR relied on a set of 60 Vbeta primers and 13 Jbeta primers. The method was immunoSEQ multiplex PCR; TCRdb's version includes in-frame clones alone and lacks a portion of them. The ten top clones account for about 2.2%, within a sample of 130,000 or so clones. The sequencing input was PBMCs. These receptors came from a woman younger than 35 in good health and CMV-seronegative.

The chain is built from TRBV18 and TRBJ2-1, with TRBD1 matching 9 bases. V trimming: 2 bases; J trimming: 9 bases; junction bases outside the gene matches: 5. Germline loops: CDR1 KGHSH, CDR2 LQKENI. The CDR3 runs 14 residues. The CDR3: CASSPRTGEGEQFF. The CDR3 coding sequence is TGTGCCAGCTCACCAAGGACAGGGGAGGGTGAGCAGTTCTTC.

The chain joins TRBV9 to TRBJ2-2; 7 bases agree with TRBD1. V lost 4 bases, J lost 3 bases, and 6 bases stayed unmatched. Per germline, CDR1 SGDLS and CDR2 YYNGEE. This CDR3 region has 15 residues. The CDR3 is CASSPGGRDTGELFF. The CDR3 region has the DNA TGTGCCAGCAGCCCAGGGGGTCGGGACACCGGGGAGCTGTTTTTT.

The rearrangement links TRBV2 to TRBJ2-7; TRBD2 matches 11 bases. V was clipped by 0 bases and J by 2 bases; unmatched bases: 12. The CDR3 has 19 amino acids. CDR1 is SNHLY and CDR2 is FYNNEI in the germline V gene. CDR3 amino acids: CASSEALVWTSGLTYEQYF. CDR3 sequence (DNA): TGTGCCAGCAGTGAAGCGCTTGTCTGGACTAGCGGGTTAACCTACGAGCAGTACTTC.

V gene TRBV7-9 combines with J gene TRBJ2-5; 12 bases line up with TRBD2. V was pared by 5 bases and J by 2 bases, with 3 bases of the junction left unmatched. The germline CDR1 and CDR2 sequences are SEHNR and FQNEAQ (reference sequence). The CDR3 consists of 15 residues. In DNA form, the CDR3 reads TGTGCCAGCAGCACCGGGACTAGCGGGCAAGAGACCCAGTACTTC. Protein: CASSTGTSGQETQYF.